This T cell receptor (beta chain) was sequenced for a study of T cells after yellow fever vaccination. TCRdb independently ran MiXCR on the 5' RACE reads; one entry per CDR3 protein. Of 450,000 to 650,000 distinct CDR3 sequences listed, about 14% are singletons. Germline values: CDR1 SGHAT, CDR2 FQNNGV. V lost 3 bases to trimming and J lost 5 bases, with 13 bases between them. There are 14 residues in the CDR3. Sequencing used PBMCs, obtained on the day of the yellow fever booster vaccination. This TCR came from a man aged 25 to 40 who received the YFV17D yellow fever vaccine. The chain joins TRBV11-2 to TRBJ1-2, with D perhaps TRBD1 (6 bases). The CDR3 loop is CASSLEAGAYGYTF. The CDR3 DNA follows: TGTGCCAGCAGCTTGGAGGCAGGGGCTTATGGCTACACCTTC. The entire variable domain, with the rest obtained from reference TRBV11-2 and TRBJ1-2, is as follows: EAGVAQSPRYKIIEKRQSVAFWCNPISGHATLYWYQQILGQGPKLLIQFQNNGVVDDSQLPKDRFSAERLKGVDSTLKIQPAKLEDSAVYLCASSLEAGAYGYTFGSGTRLTVV.